Below, 17 T cell receptor beta chains from the same sample are listed, as sequenced in a study of shared clonotypes between healthy human individuals. Generated by immunoSEQ multiplex PCR, the TCRdb table keeps only in-frame clones and is missing some. This sample has around 200,000 clones; 66% occur once, and the top ten carry 10%. Sequenced: memory CD4+ T cells sorted from blood. As to subset: CD45RA-negative fraction. The receptors shown here come from a man younger than 45 in good health.

This sequence joins TRBV4-3 and TRBJ1-5; D is uncertain. Trimming cost V 3 bases and J 5 bases, with 8 bases left between them. This CDR3 is built from 13 residues. CDR1 LGHNA and CDR2 YSLEER come from the germline V gene. CDR3 nucleotide sequence: TGCGCCAGCAGCCAGGGGTTGGATCAGCCCCAGCATTTT. Its translation is CASSQGLDQPQHF.

J is TRBJ2-1 and V is TRBV5-1; TRBD2 matches 15 bases. The CDR3 has 17 residues. After removal of 3 bases from V and 3 bases from J, the junction contained 4 bases not matched to a gene. CDR1 and CDR2 from the germline V gene are SGHRS and YFSETQ. In nucleotides, the CDR3 is TGCGCCAGCAGCTACGGACTAGCGGGAGGGATCTACAATGAGCAGTTCTTC. Protein: CASSYGLAGGIYNEQFF. The whole variable domain, remainder taken from reference TRBV5-1 and TRBJ2-1, is KAGVTQTPRYLIKTRGQQVTLSCSPISGHRSVSWYQQTPGQGLQFLFEYFSETQRNKGNFPGRFSGRQFSNSRSEMNVSTLELGDSALYLCASSYGLAGGIYNEQFFGPGTRLTVL.

V usage is TRBV19 and J usage is TRBJ2-5, with TRBD1 identical over 8 bases. The CDR3 has 13 amino acids. With 8 bases clipped from V and 1 base from J, the junction kept 3 bases outside the gene matches. CDR1 is LNHDA, CDR2 SQIVND, per germline (reference sequence). DNA of the CDR3: TGTGCCAGTCAAACAGGGGGCCAAGAGACCCAGTACTTC. This translates into CASQTGGQETQYF.

The chain joins TRBV6-5 to TRBJ2-7, with a weak D call TRBD1 (6 bases). The CDR3 covers 14 residues. The ends were cut back, 4 bases at V and 5 bases at J, with 15 bases in the middle. Germline loops: CDR1 MNHEY, CDR2 SVGAGI. The CDR3 DNA sequence: TGTGCCAGCAGTTCCACCGGGACAAGGAACGAGCAGTACTTC. It translates to CASSSTGTRNEQYF.

J is TRBJ2-1 and V is TRBV6-1; D may be TRBD2 (5 bases). The CDR3 contains 15 residues. CDR1 is MNHNS, CDR2 SASEGT, per germline. The V gene lost 1 base and the J gene lost 8 bases, with 15 bases spanning the gap. The CDR3 nucleotides are TGTGCCAGCAGTGAAGGCTGGGGAGCTTTCGATGAGCAGTTCTTC. It specifies CASSEGWGAFDEQFF.

The J gene is TRBJ2-1, the V gene TRBV5-1; TRBD1 matches 10 bases. In germline, CDR1 is SGHRS, CDR2 YFSETQ. This CDR3 has 14 residues. The V gene end was trimmed by 2 bases and the J gene end by 6 bases; junction bases not matched to a gene: 2. CDR3 region: CASSFRDRGNEQFF. Written as DNA, the CDR3 is TGCGCCAGCAGCTTCCGGGACAGGGGCAATGAGCAGTTCTTC.

J is TRBJ1-1 and V is TRBV14; TRBD1 matches 7 bases. The CDR3 totals 14 residues. Germline CDR1 reads SGHDN; CDR2 reads FVKESK. Losses at the gene ends were 4 bases for V and 4 bases for J; bases not matched to a gene: 6. CDR3 sequence reads: CASSLLGQATEAFF. CDR3 DNA: TGTGCCAGCAGCCTACTCGGACAGGCCACTGAAGCTTTCTTT.

Ten or more counts support this clone. V gene TRBV15 combines with J gene TRBJ2-6, with D perhaps matching TRBD1 (5 bases). Trimming stripped 6 bases from V and 0 bases from J, with 15 bases between. CDR3 length equals 17 residues. Germline assignment: CDR1 LNHNV and CDR2 YYDKDF (reference sequence). The CDR3 reads CATSRQLIFSGANVLTF. CDR3 in DNA: TGTGCCACCAGTCGACAGTTAATCTTCTCTGGGGCCAACGTCCTGACTTTC. Drawing the rest from reference TRBV15 and TRBJ2-6, the complete variable domain is DAMVIQNPRYQVTQFGKPVTLSCSQTLNHNVMYWYQQKSSQAPKLLFHYYDKDFNNEADTPDNFQSRRPNTSFCFLDIRSPGLGDTAMYLCATSRQLIFSGANVLTFGAGSRLTVL.

The chain employs TRBV28 and TRBJ1-2; D unresolved. CDR1 and CDR2 (germline): MDHEN, SYDVKM. There are 16 residues in the CDR3. V lost 6 bases and J lost 5, with 22 bases in between. CDR3 loop: CASSEAGRPRTYGYTF. The CDR3 nucleotides read TGTGCCAGCAGCGAAGCCGGGCGCCCGCGCACATATGGCTACACCTTC.

This chain joins TRBV27 and TRBJ2-3; D is ambiguous. CDR1 and CDR2 from the germline V gene are MNHEY and SMNVEV (reference sequence). The CDR3 covers 14 residues. V shed 5 bases and J shed 8 bases, with 17 bases lying between them. The CDR3, as DNA: TGTGCCAGCAGTCCCGTTGGGGTTAGTTCTACGCAGTATTTT. Amino acid sequence: CASSPVGVSSTQYF.

This chain connects TRBV7-9 to TRBJ1-1; D call uncertain. Trimming took off 1 base at V and 0 bases at J, with 6 bases between the two ends. The CDR3 runs 14 residues. The germline CDR1 and CDR2 sequences are SEHNR and FQNEAQ (reference sequence). The CDR3 nucleotides read TGTGCCAGCAGCTTAGGACACATGAACACTGAAGCTTTCTTT. It is translated as CASSLGHMNTEAFF.

The CDR3 here is CASSVVGSNTDTQYF. The CDR3 DNA sequence: TGTGCCAGCAGCGTAGTTGGCAGTAATACAGATACGCAGTATTTT. V and J are TRBV9 and TRBJ2-3; D gene ambiguous. CDR3 length: 15 residues. Trimming took 0 bases from V and 3 from J, leaving 11 bases between them. From germline, CDR1 is SGDLS and CDR2 YYNGEE.

V is TRBV10-3 and J is TRBJ1-1; 7 bases are shared with TRBD1. V lost 6 bases and J lost 7; bases outside the gene matches: 11. Germline assignment: CDR1 ENHRY and CDR2 SYGVKD. CDR3 length equals 14 residues. In DNA, the CDR3 is TGTGCCATCAGCGTACAGGGGTCGACCAGTGAAGCTTTCTTT. Encoded protein: CAISVQGSTSEAFF.

The V call is TRBV11-2, the J call TRBJ1-2; no definite D call. With 1 base removed from V and 5 bases from J, the gap between germline ends came to 14 bases. The CDR3 totals 15 residues. The germline gives CDR1 SGHAT, CDR2 FQNNGV. This CDR3 is CASSLAVAGPYGYTF. Here the CDR3 DNA reads TGTGCCAGCAGCTTAGCTGTGGCTGGACCTTATGGCTACACCTTC.

The J gene is TRBJ2-1, the V gene TRBV5-1; 10 nucleotides line up with TRBD1. Germline CDR1 reads SGHRS; CDR2 reads YFSETQ. The CDR3 loop spans 15 amino acids. V shed 4 bases and J 3 bases; nucleotides not matched to a gene: 4. The CDR3: CASSPTGGNYNEQFF. The CDR3 DNA reads as TGCGCCAGCAGCCCGACAGGGGGCAACTACAATGAGCAGTTCTTC.

The V call is TRBV11-2, the J call TRBJ1-1; 9 bases match TRBD1. V was pared by 5 bases and J by 5 bases, with 6 bases of the junction left unmatched. Germline CDR1 is SGHAT and CDR2 is FQNNGV. CDR3 size: 14 residues. CDR3 in amino acids: CASSANRGPTEAFF. CDR3 nucleotides: TGTGCCAGCAGCGCTAACAGGGGGCCAACTGAAGCTTTCTTT.

This sequence joins TRBV28 and TRBJ2-7; D might be TRBD2 (6 bases). CDR3 length: 14 amino acids. V was cut by 6 bases and J by 4 bases, with 16 bases left in between. From germline, CDR1 is MDHEN and CDR2 SYDVKM. CDR3 loop: CASRRTEAGYEQYF. The CDR3 nucleotides are TGTGCCAGCAGACGGACGGAGGCGGGATACGAGCAGTACTTC.